Listed below are T cell receptor beta chains from one sample, sequenced in a study of human T cells and chemical hapten exposure. Via MiXCR, TCRdb re-called the RACE reads, giving one row per CDR3 protein. The repertoire holds some 400,000 distinct CDR3 sequences, with around 4.8% as singletons. Sequencing used whole blood, obtained in connection with sensitization to the hapten diphenylcyclopropenone (DPC). Receptors were obtained from a woman between 50 and 59 years old with alopecia areata. Some clones in this sample may be carry-over from other donors' samples. Both conserved end residues are trimmed from each CDR3. Each record gives: CDR3 protein, J gene, V gene.

ASSLAHFIRDRKSYT | TRBJ1-2 | TRBV5-6
SASSVGSYNSPLH | TRBJ1-6 | TRBV20-1
ASSPRQGTRSEAF | TRBJ1-1 | TRBV27
ATAGRDLNTEAF | TRBJ1-1 | TRBV5-1
ASSYALGEGHGYT | TRBJ1-2 | TRBV6-6
ASSGTLGAF | TRBJ1-1 | TRBV2
AGRSSGANVLT | TRBJ2-6 | TRBV28
ASSLGTGNTYEQY | TRBJ2-7 | TRBV5-1
ASSQGTSAGSPLH | TRBJ1-6 | TRBV4-2
ASTLRPGFGYT | TRBJ1-2 | TRBV28
ASRPEGIEKLF | TRBJ1-4 | TRBV7-9
ASSLDLRGGSTEAF | TRBJ1-1 | TRBV7-2
ASSTPVGMNTEAF | TRBJ1-1 | TRBV6-5
ASSWTSANTGELF | TRBJ2-2 | TRBV5-1
ASGGTGGNQPQH | TRBJ1-5 | TRBV12-3/TRBV12-4
ASSQRTNQPQH | TRBJ1-5 | TRBV4-3
ASSRPGGPQNTDTQY | TRBJ2-3 | TRBV5-4
SASPGQGGNNQPQH | TRBJ1-5 | TRBV20-1
ASSISAGGRIYEQY | TRBJ2-7 | TRBV27
ASSEALAGDHNEQF | TRBJ2-1 | TRBV2
ASSPTGAHTYNEQF | TRBJ2-1 | TRBV7-9
ASSQVGPGRQF | TRBJ2-1 | TRBV3-1
ASSQARGVAQY | TRBJ2-5 | TRBV4-1
ASTPPQGEGGYT | TRBJ1-2 | TRBV28
ASSSGAWGTEAF | TRBJ1-1 | TRBV7-2
SASRTGGTGELF | TRBJ2-2 | TRBV20-1
ASSQDLDRATEAF | TRBJ1-1 | TRBV3-1
ASSLSPTGASDGYT | TRBJ1-2 | TRBV27
ASSQKYQGSTYEQY | TRBJ2-7 | TRBV6-5
ASGVTDTQY | TRBJ2-3 | TRBV12-3/TRBV12-4
ASSEQLWEGPYGYT | TRBJ1-2 | TRBV6-1
ASSSRTSGREIPSYEQY | TRBJ2-7 | TRBV7-6
ASSLIAGAGANVLT | TRBJ2-6 | TRBV7-3
ATLPVGRGEQF | TRBJ2-1 | TRBV6-5
SAERLAGGFLSSYNEQF | TRBJ2-1 | TRBV29-1
ASSPDRLSYNEQF | TRBJ2-1 | TRBV7-9
ASSSGEGFAEAF | TRBJ1-1 | TRBV5-1
ASSFRAEDGYT | TRBJ1-2 | TRBV12-3/TRBV12-4
ASSLGGASNEKLF | TRBJ1-4 | TRBV12-3/TRBV12-4
ASSFDRGRYGYT | TRBJ1-2 | TRBV7-2
SVQDPYRTDTQY | TRBJ2-3 | TRBV29-1